This note documents a single TCR beta chain sequence. This clone was seen a handful of times. The antigen it recognizes is unknown. The record has no base qualities; no much larger clone is one base away. The CDR3 holds 14 amino acids from the cysteine to the phenylalanine. Just CDR3 DNA is preserved here, 42 bases in frame from base 1. The germline V gene (reference sequence) yields MNHNY for CDR1 and SVGAGI for CDR2. V is pared back by 5 bases and J by 4 bases, with 14 bases lying between the germline termini. Sample time point, as interpreted from the label and publication: baseline before first vaccination. Vaccinee samples were obtained from the UK trials COV001 and COV002, which included a single-blind randomized controlled phase 2/3 trial of AZD1222 (ChAdOx1 nCoV-19) in healthy adults. Trial participant PBMC samples were collected at day 0 and day 28 after the second dose for TCRbeta chain sequencing.

The CDR3 regions of human TCRbeta chains were analyzed by immunosequencing. In the paper's pipeline: TCRs in the repertoires were compared against a reference library of SARS-CoV-2-specific TCRs that had been generated with the MIRA antigen-specificity platform. Breadth was defined as the fraction of unique TCRs that were SARS-CoV-2-associated, and depth was defined as the fraction of total T cells that were SARS-CoV-2-associated. Using the MIRA data, every spike-specific TCR was mapped to the spike region that the TCR reacted to and assigned to either a CD4 or a CD8 class. Log10-transformed breadth and depth values were compared by one-way ANOVA with Sidak's multiple comparisons tests. This is the immuneACCESS table as TCRdb keeps it, with only in-frame sequences that have V and J called. A part of the clones is gone; compared with another copy, unresolved V genes explain less than half, and the rest is unexplained. V, J and clone size are taken as reported in that table, and D and trimming were inferred from the DNA itself. Recorded for this sample are about 140,000 clones; around 93% of them occurred a single time. The ten largest make up more than 1.1% of the sample.

This sample stems from a study of T cell responses to AZD1222 COVID-19 vaccine (dated by TCRdb to the early 2020s). General notes on the study: Because spike-specific TCR depth and breadth did not differ between the two schedules, AZD1222 recipients who got a second dose at roughly 4 weeks were pooled with those who got a second dose at roughly 12 weeks. Trial participants were enrolled by age into subgroups of 18-55, 56-69 and 70-plus years, and around 140, 26 and 57 TCR-sequenced participants, respectively, were included in these subgroups. A total of over 230 trial participants underwent TCR sequencing, of whom 207 received two doses of AZD1222 and some 26 received two doses of the MenACWY control vaccine. What the study reported, not specific to this receptor: Conclusions about previously exposed vaccinees were limited because only a handful of AZD1222 recipients were SARS-CoV-2 seropositive at baseline. In the small 56-69-year group, the increase in depth fell short of significance, most likely because of low power. Epitopes outside the regions mutated in the B.1.351 and B.1.1.7 variants were reportedly recognized by nearly half of the unique spike-specific TCRs. Because no day 14 peak-response samples were available, the repertoires could be characterized only after the peak T cell response. Most participants were white British and females outnumbered males, and the authors suggested that clonal diversity may have been underestimated. After two AZD1222 doses, spike-specific TCR breadth and depth were significantly higher than at day 0 and than in MenACWY recipients. CD4 TCRs associated with the vaccine covered the entire spike protein, and the dominant responses were in regions 160-218 and 743-854.

Recombination linked TRBV6-6 to TRBJ1-2, with an unclear D gene assignment. The sequences come from peripheral blood, collected on day 0 of AZD1222 vaccination. This sequence was found in an adult in good health. CDR3 loop: CASSPGSISYGYTF. In nucleotide form, the sequence is TGTGCCAGCAGTCCCGGGTCCATATCCTATGGCTACACCTTC.